The sequence of this T cell receptor beta chain was determined in a study of CXCR3-negative and CXCR3-positive naive CD8 T cells. 5' RACE that incorporated UMI labels was used to prepare the TRB cDNA libraries. No DNA is given; TCRdb re-called the 5' RACE reads and lists each CDR3 protein once. Its table records 60,000 or so distinct CDR3 sequences. The study's findings and limits: Memory, not naive, CXCR3-negative and CXCR3-positive cells differed in TRBV-TRBJ usage. Whereas both naive subsets had comparably high diversity, memory CD8+ cells had much lower diversity. CD5 surface expression was similar among naive subsets, and TCR strength was estimated by inference from TRB CDR3 properties.

About this clonotype: The antigen remains undetermined.

The CDR3 consists of 15 residues. Germline loops: CDR1 MRHNA, CDR2 SNTAGT. The sample taken for sequencing was memory CD8+ T cells from blood. V is TRBV6-4 and J is TRBJ2-5; TCRdb names TRBD1, which stays unverified in the absence of DNA. This TCR derives from a human donor in good health. Some clones in this sample may be carry-over from other donors' samples. CDR3 in amino acids: CASSPGRTDQETQYF.